This T cell receptor beta chain emerged from a study of graft-versus-host responses after intestinal transplantation. The overall study: Recipients were given multivisceral, liver-intestinal, or isolated intestinal transplants. Anti-thymocyte globulin induction was given to all recipients, followed by tacrolimus and steroids for around three years.

Trimming took off 4 bases at V and 0 bases at J, with 16 bases between the two ends. CDR3 length: 17 residues. From germline, CDR1 is SGHTA and CDR2 FQGNSA. The table came from immunoSEQ multiplex PCR; TCRdb's copy has only in-frame clones and leaves some out. There are over 35,000 clones in the sample; about 90% occur only once, and 2% to 3% lies in the top ten. The sequence derives from a human patient who received an intestinal transplant, so some T cells may come from the graft donor. The V and J genes are TRBV7-2 and TRBJ2-1, with a tentative D call TRBD1 (5 bases). The sequencing used PBMCs, collected about 310 days after intestinal transplant. In nucleotides, the CDR3 is TGTGCCAGCAGCTCCGACAGCCCATTGAGCTCCTACAATGAGCAGTTCTTC. Protein sequence: CASSSDSPLSSYNEQFF.